This T cell receptor beta chain was identified in a study of vaccination and CD4 T cells after COVID-19. The treatment here: roughly nine-day PBMC culture with coronavirus spike peptide pools or control peptides (ViraFEST assay). CD4+ T cells of the unexposed donor were collected before the COVID-19 pandemic (2011-2018). Half-medium replacement with fresh IL-2 medium took place on days 3 and 7. This CDR3 contains 15 residues. Trimming cost V 0 bases and J 2 bases, with 10 bases left between them. Cultured CD4+ T-cell DNA underwent Oncomine TCR Beta short-read sequencing. Genomic DNA from cultured CD4+ T cells was extracted. TCRdb ran MiXCR on the PCR reads and lists one entry per CDR3 protein. The table lists several thousand distinct CDR3 sequences, roughly 50% of them singletons. This clonotype appeared once. Antigen unknown.

The genes are TRBV12-3 or TRBV12-4 and TRBJ1-1; D is possibly TRBD1 (6 bases). The source material was CD4+ T cells from blood, cultured in vitro. The receptor was isolated from a human donor in good health. The CDR3 region has the DNA TGTGCCAGCAGTTTAGCGATCGGGGGCAACACTGAAGCTTTCTTT. Translation gives CASSLAIGGNTEAFF.